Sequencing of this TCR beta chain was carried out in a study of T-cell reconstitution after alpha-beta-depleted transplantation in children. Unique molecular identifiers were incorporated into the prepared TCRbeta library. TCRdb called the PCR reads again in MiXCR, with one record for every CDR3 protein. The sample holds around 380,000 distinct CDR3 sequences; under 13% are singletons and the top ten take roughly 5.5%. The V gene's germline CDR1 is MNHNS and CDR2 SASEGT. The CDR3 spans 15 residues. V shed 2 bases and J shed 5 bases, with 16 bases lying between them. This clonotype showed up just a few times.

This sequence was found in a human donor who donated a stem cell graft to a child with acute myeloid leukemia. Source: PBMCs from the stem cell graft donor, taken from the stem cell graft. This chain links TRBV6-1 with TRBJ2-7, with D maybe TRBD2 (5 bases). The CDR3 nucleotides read TGTGCCAGCAGTGAAATTATAGCGCTATCCCACGAGCAGTACTTC. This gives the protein CASSEIIALSHEQYF.